This TCR beta chain was observed in a study of human T cells and chemical hapten exposure. About the research overall: Across samples, TCR yields varied, mostly owing to small differences in pooled library volumes. Study observations and caveats: DPC sensitization produced no change in TCRs with frequency above 1 in 1000.

This clonotype was seen at least ten times. Its antigen is as yet unknown. Time point indicated: healthy volunteer bleed at 2 weeks. Whole blood, unfractionated, served as the material for total RNA extraction. The library labeled individual cDNA molecules by adding unique molecular identifiers to them. Original processing notes: The median was around 91,000 TCRs per sample, ranging roughly 23,224 to 690,600. TCRdb redid the calling of the RACE reads with MiXCR, one entry per CDR3 protein. Clone size and V and J calls follow TCRdb, not the original study. The table lists about 130,000 distinct CDR3 sequences, more than 7.5% of them singletons. The clonotype comes from a male donor in good health. Some clones in this sample may be carry-over from other donors' samples. Specimen: whole blood.

The CDR3 DNA reads TGTGCCAGCAGCCCTTCCTGGGCAGGGGTCGCCTACGAGCAGTACTTC. Its protein product is CASSPSWAGVAYEQYF. The chain carries TRBV6-2 or TRBV6-3 and TRBJ2-7, with D perhaps TRBD1 (6 bases). Trimming stripped 6 bases from V and 2 bases from J, with 20 bases between. In germline, CDR1 is MNHEY, CDR2 SVGEGT. This CDR3 comprises 16 residues.